The entry that follows covers one TCR beta chain sequence. Living in roughly 25 US areas, the participants were between about 18 and 95 years of age. Participants' own reports of clinical history determined their cohort assignment. V lost 2 bases and J lost 2, with 8 bases in between. Germline assignment: CDR1 SGHDT and CDR2 YYEEEE. The CDR3 extends over 14 amino acids. This sample is part of a study of blood T cell repertoires in COVID-19. Study summary: There were acute and convalescent COVID-19 samples, and they came from the United States, Italy and Spain.

In the original analysis: Reference gene primer amplification in the assay estimated nucleated cell counts. Using immunoSEQ multiplex PCR, the repertoire was profiled, and TCRdb retains in-frame clones only, with some absent. The DNA gave D and trimming, while V, J and clone size come from that table. Of approximately 220,000 clones in the sample, around 85% were seen once. This TCR derives from a woman aged 40 to 49 with acute COVID-19. The sequencing sample was made of PBMCs or T cells enriched from blood (not recorded which). V gene TRBV5-6 combines with J gene TRBJ1-5, with D unclear. The CDR3 DNA reads as TGTGCCAGCAGCTTCCCCGCGGGCAATCAGCCCCAGCATTTT. Protein product: CASSFPAGNQPQHF.